These T cell receptor beta chains were read from a single sample in a study of human T cells and chemical hapten exposure. MiXCR, applied by TCRdb to the 5' RACE reads, yields one record per CDR3 protein. The repertoire holds tens of thousands of distinct CDR3 sequences, roughly 7.7% seen once, with approximately 2.3% in the top ten. Every receptor here comes from a male donor in good health. Each CDR3 is given with its conserved first and last residue. The D gene is left open where the match is weak. Clone size is stated in some rows and not others, as once, few, many or a class when expanded.

size | J | D | V | DNA | CDR3
- | TRBJ1-1 | - | TRBV4-3 | TGCGCCAGCAGCCAAGTAGCATTAGGGAGTTTGGGGACTGAAGCTTTCTTT | CASSQVALGSLGTEAFF
many | TRBJ1-5 | - | TRBV10-2 | TGCGCCAGCAGTGACGGAGGGTACCATCAGCCCCAGCATTTT | CASSDGGYHQPQHF
many | TRBJ2-2 | - | TRBV6-5 | TGTGCCAGCAGTTACGACACCGGGGAGCTGTTTTTT | CASSYDTGELFF
- | TRBJ1-2 | - | TRBV6-2/TRBV6-3 | TGTGCCAGCACCTACGGGGGTAACTATGGCTACACCTTC | CASTYGGNYGYTF
many | TRBJ2-1 | - | TRBV12-3/TRBV12-4 | TGTGCCAGCAGTTACCGCCAGGGCCTAGAGCAGTTCTTC | CASSYRQGLEQFF
few | TRBJ1-2 | TRBD1 | TRBV2 | TGTGCCAGCAGTGAAATGGGACAGATAGCCTATGGCTACACCTTC | CASSEMGQIAYGYTF
many | TRBJ2-1 | - | TRBV20-1 | TGCAGTGCCCAACAGGGCCCTAGCTCCTACAATGAGCAGTTCTTC | CSAQQGPSSYNEQFF
many | TRBJ1-6 | - | TRBV6-5 | TGTGCCAGCAGTTACGGGGGGCTAAATTCACCCCTCCACTTT | CASSYGGLNSPLHF
many | TRBJ2-7 | TRBD1 | TRBV10-3 | TGTGCCATCAGACCGGGACAGGGCTACGAGCAGTACTTC | CAIRPGQGYEQYF
many | TRBJ1-3 | - | TRBV20-1 | TGCAGTGCTAGAAGTCGGAAATCTGGAAACACCATATATTTT | CSARSRKSGNTIYF
- | TRBJ1-1 | - | TRBV18 | TGTGCCAGCTCACCACTGGAGGGGGTGGGTGAAGCTTTCTTT | CASSPLEGVGEAFF
many | TRBJ1-5 | - | TRBV20-1 | TGCAGTGCTGCCTCGGGGCCTACCATGGGTCAGCCCCAGCATTTT | CSAASGPTMGQPQHF
few | TRBJ2-1 | TRBD2 | TRBV12-3/TRBV12-4 | TGTGCCAGCACCCCTCGGGCTAGCGGGAGTTTTGAGCAGTTCTTC | CASTPRASGSFEQFF